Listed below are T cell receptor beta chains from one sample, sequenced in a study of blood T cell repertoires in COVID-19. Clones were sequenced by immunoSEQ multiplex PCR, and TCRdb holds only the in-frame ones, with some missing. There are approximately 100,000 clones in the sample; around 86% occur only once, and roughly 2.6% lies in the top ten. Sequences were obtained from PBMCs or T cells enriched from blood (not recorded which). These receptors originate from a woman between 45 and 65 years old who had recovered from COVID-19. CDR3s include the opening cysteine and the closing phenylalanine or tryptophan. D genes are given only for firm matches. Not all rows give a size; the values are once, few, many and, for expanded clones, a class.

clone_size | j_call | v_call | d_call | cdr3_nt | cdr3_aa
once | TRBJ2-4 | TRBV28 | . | TGTGCCAGCAGTTTACAAGGACAGAGTAACATTCAGTACTTC | CASSLQGQSNIQYF
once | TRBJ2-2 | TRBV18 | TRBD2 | TGTGCCAGCTCACCGGCCCTAGCGGGTGTGGTGGAGCTGTTTTTT | CASSPALAGVVELFF
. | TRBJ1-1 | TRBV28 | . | TGTGCCAGCGAGGGTCCTAACACTGAAGCTTTCTTT | CASEGPNTEAFF
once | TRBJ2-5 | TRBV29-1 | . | TGCAGCGTTGAAGGTCCGGAAGAGACCCAGTACTTC | CSVEGPEETQYF
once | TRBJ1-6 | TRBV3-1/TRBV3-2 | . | TGTGCCAGCAGCCAAGATACCGGGATCAGTTCACCCCTCCACTTT | CASSQDTGISSPLHF
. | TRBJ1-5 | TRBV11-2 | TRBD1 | TGTGCCAGCAGCTTACCTTTGACAGGGCCTAACAATCAGCCCCAGCATTTT | CASSLPLTGPNNQPQHF
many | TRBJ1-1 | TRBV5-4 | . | TGTGCCAGCAGCTTTAGCGGGGCCTTGGAGACTGAAGCTTTCTTT | CASSFSGALETEAFF
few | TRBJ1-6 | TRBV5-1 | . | TGCGCCAGCAGCTTGGAGGGGTCCCACAGATCGTATTCACCCCTCCACTTT | CASSLEGSHRSYSPLHF
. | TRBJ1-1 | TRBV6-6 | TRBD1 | TGTGCCAGCAGTTACGGCGGACAGGGGAACACTGAAGCTTTCTTT | CASSYGGQGNTEAFF
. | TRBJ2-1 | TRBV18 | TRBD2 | TGTGCCAGCTCACCCCGACTAGCGGGAGACGACAATGAGCAGTTCTTC | CASSPRLAGDDNEQFF
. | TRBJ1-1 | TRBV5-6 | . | TGTGCCAGCAGACCATTTGGAGGGAACACTGAAGCTTTCTTT | CASRPFGGNTEAFF
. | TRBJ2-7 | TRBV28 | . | TGTGCCAGCAGTGCAGGGGATCCCTACGAGCAGTACTTC | CASSAGDPYEQYF
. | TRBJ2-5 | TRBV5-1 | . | TGCGCCAGCAGCTTAGGGGCGGGGCGCCAAGAGACCCAGTACTTC | CASSLGAGRQETQYF
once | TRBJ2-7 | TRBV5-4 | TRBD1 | TGTGCCAGTAAAGGGGGACAGGGTGGGTCCTACGAGCAGTACTTC | CASKGGQGGSYEQYF
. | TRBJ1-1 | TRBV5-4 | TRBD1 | TGTGCCAGCAGCTTGGAGACAGGGAGAATTCCTGAAGCTTTCTTT | CASSLETGRIPEAFF
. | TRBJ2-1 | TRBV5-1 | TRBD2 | TGCGCCAGCAGCTTGGGTACTAGCGGCAATGAGCAGTTCTTC | CASSLGTSGNEQFF
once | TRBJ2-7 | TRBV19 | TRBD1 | TGTGCCCTATTCTGGACAGGGAAAACCTACGAGCAGTACTTC | CALFWTGKTYEQYF
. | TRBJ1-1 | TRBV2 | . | TGTGCCAGCAGGGGGAGAGTGTTGAACACTGAAGCTTTCTTT | CASRGRVLNTEAFF
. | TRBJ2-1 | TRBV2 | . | TGTGCCAGCACCGAACTAGGCAATGAGCAGTTCTTC | CASTELGNEQFF
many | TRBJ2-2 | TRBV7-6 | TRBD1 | TGTGCCAGCAGCTTAAAAGGGGGACAGACGAACACCGGGGAGCTGTTTTTT | CASSLKGGQTNTGELFF